This T cell receptor (beta chain) was captured in a study of cytomegalovirus exposure and HLA in healthy donors. Study in general: Earlier, 100 million to 120 million unique TCR beta sequences were recovered from about 170 million T cells by an analysis. Whole-study results and caveats: Certain sequence variants were highly shared and formed a cluster, and this cluster was likely a sequencing artifact.

60 Vbeta and 13 Jbeta primers were used in PCR. Sequenced by immunoSEQ multiplex PCR; TCRdb stores in-frame clones only, minus some. The sample yields about 170,000 clones, approximately 70% seen once. Though nominally healthy at sampling, donors likely had unrecorded immune exposures. Points on this clone: Its antigen remains unidentified. Additional DNA sequences in this sample encode the identical CDR3.

The germline CDR1 and CDR2 sequences are SQVTM and ANQGSEA. The CDR3 has 14 residues. Trimming pared 6 bases from V and 0 bases from J, leaving 14 bases between. The V call is TRBV29-1, the J call TRBJ1-1; perhaps TRBD1 as D (5 bases). Specimen: PBMCs. This clonotype originated in a man aged 35 to 55 in good health and CMV-seropositive. CDR3 nucleotides: TGCAGCGTCGACCCCCAGGGCATGAACACTGAAGCTTTCTTT. It yields the protein CSVDPQGMNTEAFF.